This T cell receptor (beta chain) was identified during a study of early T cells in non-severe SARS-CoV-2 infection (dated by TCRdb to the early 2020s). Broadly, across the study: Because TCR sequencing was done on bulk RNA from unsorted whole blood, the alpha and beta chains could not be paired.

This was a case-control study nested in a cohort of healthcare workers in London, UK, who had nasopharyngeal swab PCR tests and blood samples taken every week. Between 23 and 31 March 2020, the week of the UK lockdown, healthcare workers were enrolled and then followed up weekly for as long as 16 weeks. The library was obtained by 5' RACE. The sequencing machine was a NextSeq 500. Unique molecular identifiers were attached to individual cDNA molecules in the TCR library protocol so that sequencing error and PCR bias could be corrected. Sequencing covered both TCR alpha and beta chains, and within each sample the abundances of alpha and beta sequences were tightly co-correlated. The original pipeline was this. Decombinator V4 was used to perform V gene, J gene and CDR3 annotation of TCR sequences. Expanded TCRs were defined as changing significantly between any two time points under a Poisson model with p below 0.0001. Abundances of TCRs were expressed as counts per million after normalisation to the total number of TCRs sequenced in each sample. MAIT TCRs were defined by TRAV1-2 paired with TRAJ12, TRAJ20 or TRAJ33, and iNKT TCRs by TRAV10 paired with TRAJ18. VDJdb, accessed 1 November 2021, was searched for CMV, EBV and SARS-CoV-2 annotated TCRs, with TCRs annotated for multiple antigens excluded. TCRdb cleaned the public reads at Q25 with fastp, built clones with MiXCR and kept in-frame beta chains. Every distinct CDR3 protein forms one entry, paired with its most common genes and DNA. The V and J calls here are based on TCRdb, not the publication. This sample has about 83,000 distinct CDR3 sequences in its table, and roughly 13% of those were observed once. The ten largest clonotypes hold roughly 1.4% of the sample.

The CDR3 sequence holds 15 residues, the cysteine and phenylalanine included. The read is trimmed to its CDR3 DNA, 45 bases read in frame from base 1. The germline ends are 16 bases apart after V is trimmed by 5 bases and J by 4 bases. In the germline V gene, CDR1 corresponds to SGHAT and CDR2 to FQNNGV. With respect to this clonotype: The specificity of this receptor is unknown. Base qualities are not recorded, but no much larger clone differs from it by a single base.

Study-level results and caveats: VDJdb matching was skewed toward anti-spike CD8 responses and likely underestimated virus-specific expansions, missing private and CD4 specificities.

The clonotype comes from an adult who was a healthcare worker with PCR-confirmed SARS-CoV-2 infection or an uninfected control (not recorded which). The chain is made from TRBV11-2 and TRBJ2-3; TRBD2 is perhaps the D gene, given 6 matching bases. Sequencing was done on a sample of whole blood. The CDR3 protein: CASSLRGADPDTQYF. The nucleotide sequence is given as TGTGCCAGCAGCCTTCGCGGGGCGGATCCAGATACGCAGTATTTT.